Shown below are 15 T cell receptor beta chains from a single sample sequenced in a study of Ad26.COV2.S vaccination and SARS-CoV-2 variants. Treatment noted: roughly 19 received Ad26.COV2.S at low or high dose, single or two shots; several received placebo; per-sample allocation not given. Repertoires come from day 63 after the first vaccine or placebo injection. Generated by immunoSEQ multiplex PCR, the TCRdb table keeps only in-frame clones and is missing some. Among around 450,000 clones listed, roughly 90% were seen once. The specimen comprised peripheral blood, sampled in a trial of Ad26.COV2.S vaccine versus placebo. The receptors stem from a person between 18 and 65 years old who received the Ad26.COV2.S COVID-19 vaccine or a placebo.

The chain recombines TRBV5-4 with TRBJ2-7, with D perhaps TRBD2 (7 bases). The CDR3 has 15 amino acids. V shed 4 bases and J shed 1 base, with 15 bases lying between them. The germline V gene has CDR1 SGHNT and CDR2 YYREEE (reference sequence). The chain's CDR3 is CASSQPEGGSYEQYF. In DNA, the CDR3 is TGTGCCAGCAGCCAGCCGGAGGGGGGGTCCTACGAGCAGTACTTC.

The V and J genes are TRBV30 and TRBJ2-5; 7 nucleotides match TRBD2. Per germline, CDR1 GTSNPN and CDR2 SVGIG (reference sequence). The J segment lost 5 bases and the V segment lost 1 base, leaving 1 base of the junction unmatched. The CDR3 is made up of 12 amino acids. The CDR3 nucleotides read TGTGCCTGGAGTGGACTAGCCGAGACCCAGTACTTC. It specifies CAWSGLAETQYF.

The chain employs TRBV1 and TRBJ2-1; TRBD2, the D gene given by the table, was not confirmed from the DNA. TRBV1 is flagged as a pseudogene. The CDR3 consists of 17 residues. The CDR3 DNA follows: TGCACCAGCAGCCCCCCCTTAGCGGGGGGGCCTTTCAGGGAGCAGTTCTTC. Protein sequence: CTSSPPLAGGPFREQFF.

The chain's CDR3 is CASSPDRGRGETQYF. The CDR3 region has the DNA TGTGCCAGCTCACCGGACAGGGGGCGCGGGGAGACCCAGTACTTC. The V and J genes are TRBV18 and TRBJ2-5; 11 positions agree with TRBD1. The germline gives CDR1 KGHSH, CDR2 LQKENI. V shed 3 bases, J shed 5 bases, and the junction held 5 bases outside the gene matches. The CDR3 has 15 residues.

V and J are TRBV6-5 and TRBJ1-5; 8 nucleotides line up with TRBD1. V shed 6 bases and J 5 bases; nucleotides not matched to a gene: 9. CDR1 and CDR2 (germline): MNHEY, SVGAGI. The length of the CDR3 is 15 residues. CDR3 region: CASSARTGTDQPQHF. CDR3 sequence (DNA): TGTGCCAGCAGCGCCCGGACAGGGACTGATCAGCCCCAGCATTTT.

The gene calls are TRBV5-4 and TRBJ1-5; D not certain. Deletions cut 1 base from V and 0 bases from J, with 8 bases between. CDR1 SGHNT and CDR2 YYREEE come from the germline V gene (reference sequence). This CDR3 has 15 amino acids. CDR3 nucleotides: TGTGCCAGCAGCTTGATGGGAGATAGCAATCAGCCCCAGCATTTT. It yields the protein CASSLMGDSNQPQHF. Full variable domain (outside the CDR3, taken from reference TRBV5-4 and TRBJ1-5): ETGVTQSPTHLIKTRGQQVTLRCSSQSGHNTVSWYQQALGQGPQFIFQYYREEENGRGNFPPRFSGLQFPNYSSELNVNALELDDSALYLCASSLMGDSNQPQHFGDGTRLSIL.

The gene calls are TRBV6-5 and TRBJ2-2; D remains unclear. Germline V lookup: CDR1 MNHEY, CDR2 SVGAGI. Between the trimmed V and J ends, which lost 8 bases and 6 bases, there was a span of 16 bases. The length of the CDR3 is 14 residues. The CDR3 nucleotides read TGTGCCAGCCGCGGAAGGGATAGAGCCGGGGAGCTGTTTTTT. It yields the protein CASRGRDRAGELFF.

The genes are TRBV5-6 and TRBJ2-7; tentatively, D is TRBD1 (6 bases). The CDR3 has 16 amino acids. CDR1 and CDR2 from the germline V gene are SGHDT and YYEEEE. The V end was cut by 1 base, the J end by 3 bases, with 17 bases between. The CDR3 sequence: CASSLWKMPGDYEQYF. CDR3 nucleotide sequence: TGTGCCAGCAGCTTGTGGAAAATGCCAGGGGACTACGAGCAGTACTTC.

This chain uses TRBV7-2 with TRBJ2-7; 12 nucleotides agree with TRBD2. Unmatched junction bases numbered 7, after V lost 1 base and J lost 0 bases. The CDR3 length is 18 residues. CDR1 is SGHTA, CDR2 FQGNSA, per germline. CDR3 protein: CASSLGASGGAVSYEQYF. The CDR3 region has the DNA TGTGCCAGCAGCTTAGGCGCTAGCGGGGGGGCCGTCTCCTACGAGCAGTACTTC.

The V gene is TRBV12-3 or TRBV12-4, the J gene TRBJ1-6, with 8 bases lining up with TRBD1. V lost 3 bases and J lost 10; bases outside the gene matches: 2. The CDR3 covers 13 residues. This CDR3 reads CASSFTGGSPLHF. Written as DNA, the CDR3 is TGTGCCAGCAGTTTCACAGGGGGGTCACCCCTCCACTTT.

J is TRBJ2-3 and V is TRBV28; D is uncertain. Per germline, CDR1 MDHEN and CDR2 SYDVKM. This CDR3 region has 14 residues. The ends were cut back, 5 bases at V and 1 base at J, with 10 bases in the middle. Here the CDR3 DNA reads TGTGCCAGCAGTCCCCGGGCAGGCACAGATACGCAGTATTTT. Its translation is CASSPRAGTDTQYF. Filled out from reference TRBV28 and TRBJ2-3, the complete variable domain reads DVKVTQSSRYLVKRTGEKVFLECVQDMDHENMFWYRQDPGLGLRLIYFSYDVKMKEKGDIPEGYSVSREKKERFSLILESASTNQTSMYLCASSPRAGTDTQYFGPGTRLTVL.

This clone was observed a single time. The chain couples TRBV5-6 to TRBJ1-5, with TRBD1 identical over 10 bases. CDR1 SGHDT and CDR2 YYEEEE come from the germline V gene. The CDR3 has 17 residues. Trimming took 0 bases from V and 4 from J; bases not matched to a gene: 7. The CDR3: CASSLGQGALGNQPQHF. DNA of the CDR3: TGTGCCAGCAGCTTGGGACAGGGGGCCTTAGGTAATCAGCCCCAGCATTTT.

The chain recombines TRBV5-6 with TRBJ1-3; D call uncertain. The CDR3 is 16 residues long. Germline CDR1 is SGHDT and CDR2 is YYEEEE. V was shortened by 1 base and J by 4 bases, with 15 bases between the two germline ends. The CDR3 is CASSLLRNLGGNTIYF. The CDR3 region has the DNA TGTGCCAGCAGCTTGCTACGGAACCTCGGAGGAAACACCATATATTTT.

Written as DNA, the CDR3 is TGTGCCAGCAGCCCCCATTCCGGGACAGGGTCCTATAATTCACCCCTCCACTTT. It yields the protein CASSPHSGTGSYNSPLHF. The V and J genes are TRBV3-1 (or the pseudogene TRBV3-2) and TRBJ1-6; the match to TRBD1 covers 9 bases. V was pared by 4 bases and J by 1 base, with 8 bases of the junction left unmatched. The CDR3 loop spans 18 amino acids. Germline loops: CDR1 LGHDT, CDR2 YNNKEL (reference sequence).

The V and J genes are TRBV7-3 and TRBJ2-1; 7 bases agree with TRBD2. The germline gives CDR1 SGHTA, CDR2 FQGTGA. The CDR3 contains 15 residues. The ends lost 1 base at V and 9 bases at J; junction bases unmatched: 9. CDR3 bases: TGTGCCAGCAGCTTAAGTCCAGCGGGGTTGGGTGAGCAGTTCTTC. Translated, it gives CASSLSPAGLGEQFF.